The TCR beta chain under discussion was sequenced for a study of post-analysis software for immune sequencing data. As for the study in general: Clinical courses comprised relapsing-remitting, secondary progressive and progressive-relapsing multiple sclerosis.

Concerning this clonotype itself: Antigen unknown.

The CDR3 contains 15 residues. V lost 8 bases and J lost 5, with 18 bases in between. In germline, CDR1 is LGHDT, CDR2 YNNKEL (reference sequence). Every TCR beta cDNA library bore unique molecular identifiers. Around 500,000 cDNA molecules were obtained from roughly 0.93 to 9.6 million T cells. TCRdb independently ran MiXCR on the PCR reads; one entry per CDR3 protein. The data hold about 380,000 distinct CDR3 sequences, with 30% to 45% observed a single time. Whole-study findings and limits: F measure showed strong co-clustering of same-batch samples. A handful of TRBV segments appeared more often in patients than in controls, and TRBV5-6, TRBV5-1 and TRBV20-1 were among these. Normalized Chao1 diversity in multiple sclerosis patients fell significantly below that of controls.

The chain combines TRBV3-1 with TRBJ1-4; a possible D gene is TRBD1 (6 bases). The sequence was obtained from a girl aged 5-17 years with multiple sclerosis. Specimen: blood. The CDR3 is CASGPRTDENEKLFF. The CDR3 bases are TGTGCCAGCGGCCCGCGGACAGATGAAAATGAAAAACTGTTTTTT.